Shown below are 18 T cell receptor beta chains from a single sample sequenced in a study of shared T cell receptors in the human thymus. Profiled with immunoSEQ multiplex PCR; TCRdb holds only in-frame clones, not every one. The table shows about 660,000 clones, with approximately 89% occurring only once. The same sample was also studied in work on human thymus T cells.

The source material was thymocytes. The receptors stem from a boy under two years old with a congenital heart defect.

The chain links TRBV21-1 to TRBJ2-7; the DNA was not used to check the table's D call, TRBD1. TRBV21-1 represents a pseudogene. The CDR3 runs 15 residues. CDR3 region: CASSKAPGLGDEQYF. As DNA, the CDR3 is TGTGCCAGCAGCAAAGCGCCAGGGCTAGGCGACGAGCAGTACTTC.

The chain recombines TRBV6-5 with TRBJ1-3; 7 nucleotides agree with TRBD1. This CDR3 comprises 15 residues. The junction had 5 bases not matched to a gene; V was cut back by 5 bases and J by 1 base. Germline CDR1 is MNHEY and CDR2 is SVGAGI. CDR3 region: CASSPDRVSGNTIYF. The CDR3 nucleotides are TGTGCCAGCAGTCCTGACAGGGTTTCTGGAAACACCATATATTTT.

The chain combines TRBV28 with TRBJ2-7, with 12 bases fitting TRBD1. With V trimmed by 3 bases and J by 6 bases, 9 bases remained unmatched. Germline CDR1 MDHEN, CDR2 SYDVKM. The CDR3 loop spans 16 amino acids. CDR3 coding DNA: TGTGCCAGCAGTTTGTTGGCGGGACAGGGGGCGTTCGAGCAGTACTTC. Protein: CASSLLAGQGAFEQYF.

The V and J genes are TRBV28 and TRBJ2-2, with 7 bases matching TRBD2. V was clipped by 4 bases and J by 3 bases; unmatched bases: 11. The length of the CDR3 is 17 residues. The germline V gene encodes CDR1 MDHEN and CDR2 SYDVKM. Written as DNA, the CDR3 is TGTGCCAGCAGTTGGGTTCAGGCGGGAGCGGACACCGGGGAGCTGTTTTTT. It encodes CASSWVQAGADTGELFF.

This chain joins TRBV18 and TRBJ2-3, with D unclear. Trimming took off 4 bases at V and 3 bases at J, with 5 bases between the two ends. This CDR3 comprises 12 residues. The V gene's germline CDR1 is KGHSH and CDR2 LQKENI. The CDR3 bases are TGTGCCAGCTCACTTCGTACAGATACGCAGTATTTT. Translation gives CASSLRTDTQYF.

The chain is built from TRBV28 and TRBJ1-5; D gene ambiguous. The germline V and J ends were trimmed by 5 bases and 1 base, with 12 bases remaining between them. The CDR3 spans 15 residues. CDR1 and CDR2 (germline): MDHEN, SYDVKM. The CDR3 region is CASSQAGPSNQPQHF. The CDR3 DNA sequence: TGTGCCAGCAGTCAGGCTGGGCCCAGCAATCAGCCCCAGCATTTT.

The CDR3 coding sequence is TGTGCCATCAGTGAAGGACAGGGTAAAAGGTACGAGCAGTACTTC. Residues: CAISEGQGKRYEQYF. The V call is TRBV10-3, the J call TRBJ2-7; 8 nucleotides agree with TRBD1. The CDR3 length is 15 residues. The germline V gene has CDR1 ENHRY and CDR2 SYGVKD. V shed 3 bases, J shed 4 bases, and the junction held 8 bases outside the gene matches.

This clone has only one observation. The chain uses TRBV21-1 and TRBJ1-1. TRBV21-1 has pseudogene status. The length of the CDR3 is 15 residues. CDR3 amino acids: CASSKAREANTEAFF. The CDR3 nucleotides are TGTGCCAGCAGCAAAGCTAGGGAGGCAAACACTGAAGCTTTCTTT.

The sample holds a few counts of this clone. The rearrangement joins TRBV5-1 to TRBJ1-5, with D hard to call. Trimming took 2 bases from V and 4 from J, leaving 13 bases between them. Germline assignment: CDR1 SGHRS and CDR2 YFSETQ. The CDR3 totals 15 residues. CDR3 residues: CASSFREYYNQPQHF. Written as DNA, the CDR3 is TGCGCCAGCAGCTTTCGAGAGTACTATAATCAGCCCCAGCATTTT. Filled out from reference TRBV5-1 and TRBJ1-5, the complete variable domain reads KAGVTQTPRYLIKTRGQQVTLSCSPISGHRSVSWYQQTPGQGLQFLFEYFSETQRNKGNFPGRFSGRQFSNSRSEMNVSTLELGDSALYLCASSFREYYNQPQHFGDGTRLSIL.

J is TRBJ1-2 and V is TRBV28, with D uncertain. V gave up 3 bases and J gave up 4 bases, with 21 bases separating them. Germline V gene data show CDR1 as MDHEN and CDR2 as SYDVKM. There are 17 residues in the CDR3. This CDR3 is CASSFSPGRLIGYGYTF. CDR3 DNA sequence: TGTGCCAGCAGTTTTAGTCCGGGGAGACTCATTGGCTATGGCTACACCTTC.

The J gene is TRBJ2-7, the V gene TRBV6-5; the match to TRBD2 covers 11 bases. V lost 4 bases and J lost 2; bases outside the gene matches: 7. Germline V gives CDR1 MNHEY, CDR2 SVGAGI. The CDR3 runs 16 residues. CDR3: CASSSNGTSGPYEQYF. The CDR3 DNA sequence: TGTGCCAGCAGTTCCAATGGGACTAGCGGTCCCTACGAGCAGTACTTC.

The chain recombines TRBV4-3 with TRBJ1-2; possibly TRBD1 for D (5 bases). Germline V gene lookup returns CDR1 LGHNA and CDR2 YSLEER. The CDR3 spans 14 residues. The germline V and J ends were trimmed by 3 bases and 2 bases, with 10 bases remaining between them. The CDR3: CASSQAGRNYGYTF. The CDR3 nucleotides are TGCGCCAGCAGCCAGGCGGGACGGAACTATGGCTACACCTTC.

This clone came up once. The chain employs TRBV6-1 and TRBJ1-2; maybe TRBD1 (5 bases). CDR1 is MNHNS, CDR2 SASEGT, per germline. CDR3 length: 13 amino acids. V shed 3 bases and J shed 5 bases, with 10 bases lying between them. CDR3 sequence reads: CASSDSGGYGYTF. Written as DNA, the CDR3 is TGTGCCAGCAGTGACAGTGGGGGGTATGGCTACACCTTC.

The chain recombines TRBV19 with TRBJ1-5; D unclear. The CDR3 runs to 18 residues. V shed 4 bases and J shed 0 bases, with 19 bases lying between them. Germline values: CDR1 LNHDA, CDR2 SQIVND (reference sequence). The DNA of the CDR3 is TGTGCCAGTAGTAATGGAGGGAGGGCGCAGGATAGCAATCAGCCCCAGCATTTT. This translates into CASSNGGRAQDSNQPQHF.

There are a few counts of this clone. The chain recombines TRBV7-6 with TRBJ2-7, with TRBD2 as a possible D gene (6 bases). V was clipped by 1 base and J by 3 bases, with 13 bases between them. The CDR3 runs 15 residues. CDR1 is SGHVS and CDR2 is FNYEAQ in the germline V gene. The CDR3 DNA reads TGTGCCAGCAGCTTAGGGGTAGGCGGGGACTACGAGCAGTACTTC. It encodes CASSLGVGGDYEQYF.

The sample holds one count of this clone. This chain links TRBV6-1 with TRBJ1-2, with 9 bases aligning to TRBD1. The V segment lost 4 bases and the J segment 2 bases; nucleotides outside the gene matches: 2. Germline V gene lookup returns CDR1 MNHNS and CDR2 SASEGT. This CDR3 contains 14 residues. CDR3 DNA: TGTGCCAGCAGTGGGACAGGGGCGAACTATGGCTACACCTTC. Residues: CASSGTGANYGYTF.

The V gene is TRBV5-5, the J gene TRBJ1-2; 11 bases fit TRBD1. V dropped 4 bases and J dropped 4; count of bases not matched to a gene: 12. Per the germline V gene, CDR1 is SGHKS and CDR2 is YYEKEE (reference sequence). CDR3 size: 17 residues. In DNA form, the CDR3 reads TGTGCCAGCAGCCATAAGGGACAGGGGGAAGGGGTCTATGGCTACACCTTC. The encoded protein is CASSHKGQGEGVYGYTF. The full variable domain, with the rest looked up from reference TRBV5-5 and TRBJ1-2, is DAGVTQSPTHLIKTRGQQVTLRCSPISGHKSVSWYQQVLGQGPQFIFQYYEKEERGRGNFPDRFSARQFPNYSSELNVNALLLGDSALYLCASSHKGQGEGVYGYTFGSGTRLTVV.

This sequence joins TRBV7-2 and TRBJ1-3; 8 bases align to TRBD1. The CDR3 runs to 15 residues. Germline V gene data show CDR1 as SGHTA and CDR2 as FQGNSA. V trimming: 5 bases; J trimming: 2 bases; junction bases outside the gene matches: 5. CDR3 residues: CASSAARGPGNTIYF. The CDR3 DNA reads TGTGCCAGCAGCGCAGCCAGGGGGCCTGGAAACACCATATATTTT.